This is a list of T cell receptor beta chains from one sample in a study of regulatory T cells in long-lasting Graves disease. MiXCR, run by TCRdb on the multiplex PCR reads, gives a single entry per CDR3 protein. The data contain 350,000 to 450,000 distinct CDR3 sequences, 16% of them singletons. The same data also contributed to another study, on T cells in Graves' hyperthyroidism and ophthalmopathy.

Source: peripheral blood mononuclear cells (PBMCs), taken at new diagnosis, from a patient treated with antithyroid drugs. Every receptor here comes from a man between 35 and 55 years old with Graves disease. Each CDR3 is given with its conserved first and last residue. Fields, in order: clone size, V gene, J gene, D gene, CDR3 DNA, CDR3 protein. The D gene is left open where the match is weak. Not all rows give a size; the values are once, few, many and, for expanded clones, a class.

many,TRBV20-1,TRBJ2-7,TRBD1,TGCAGTGCTTTTCCCGGGACAGGGGGATCCGAGCAGTACTTC,CSAFPGTGGSEQYF
many,TRBV9,TRBJ2-7,TRBD1,TGTGCCAGCAGCGTAGCTGGACAGGCTTACCACGAGCAGTACTTC,CASSVAGQAYHEQYF
-,TRBV13,TRBJ2-2,-,TGTGCCAGCAGTATCGTAGCCATCGGGGAGCTGTTTTTT,CASSIVAIGELFF
many,TRBV28,TRBJ2-5,-,TGTGCCAGCAGTTTTGGGACCGCGCAAGAGACCCAGTACTTC,CASSFGTAQETQYF
-,TRBV6-1,TRBJ2-7,TRBD1,TGTGCCAGCAGTGCCCGGGACAGCTCCTACGAGCAGTACTTC,CASSARDSSYEQYF
few,TRBV4-3,TRBJ1-4,-,TGCGCCAGCAGCCAAGCACCGGGACAAATTGAAAAACTGTTTTTT,CASSQAPGQIEKLFF
many,TRBV7-2,TRBJ1-1,-,TGTGCCAGCAGCTTACTTTTCGGGGCTCCCGAGAACACTGAAGCTTTCTTT,CASSLLFGAPENTEAFF
-,TRBV12-3/TRBV12-4,TRBJ2-5,TRBD2,TGTGCCAGCAGTTTCTCGGGACTAGGGGTCCAAGAGACCCAGTACTTC,CASSFSGLGVQETQYF
-,TRBV12-3/TRBV12-4,TRBJ2-3,TRBD2,TGTGCCAGCAAGTCACTAGCGGGGGGCCTTAGCACAGATACGCAGTATTTT,CASKSLAGGLSTDTQYF
-,TRBV6-1,TRBJ2-7,-,TGTGCCAGCAGTGAAATGAGGGGCTCCTACGAGCAGTACTTC,CASSEMRGSYEQYF
-,TRBV28,TRBJ2-7,TRBD2,TGTGCCAGCAGTAGAGGGACTAGCGGCTACGAGCAGTACTTC,CASSRGTSGYEQYF
-,TRBV7-3,TRBJ2-5,TRBD1,TGTGCCAGCAGCCGGGACAGGGGGCTTCTAAAGACCCAGTACTTC,CASSRDRGLLKTQYF
many,TRBV18,TRBJ2-7,TRBD2,TGTGCCAGCTCAATCACACGTAAGCGGGGGACCGGGGAGCAGTACTTC,CASSITRKRGTGEQYF
many,TRBV20-1,TRBJ2-1,-,TGCAGTGCTACCCGGGGAGATGAGCAGTTCTTC,CSATRGDEQFF
-,TRBV6-1,TRBJ1-2,-,TGTGCCAGCAGTGAAGTGGTAGTCCTAAACTATGGCTACACCTTC,CASSEVVVLNYGYTF
many,TRBV6-1,TRBJ1-1,-,TGTGCCAGCAGTCCGACAGATGACAACACTGAAGCTTTCTTT,CASSPTDDNTEAFF
many,TRBV20-1,TRBJ2-7,-,TGCAGTGCTAGGGAACCCTTGGGGGGACCTCCCTACGAGCAGTACTTC,CSAREPLGGPPYEQYF
-,TRBV5-4,TRBJ1-6,TRBD1,TGTGCCAGCAGCGCCACAGGGGGGAATTCACCCCTCCACTTT,CASSATGGNSPLHF
-,TRBV20-1,TRBJ2-7,TRBD1,TGCAGTGCTAGAGCTTTCCGGGACAGGGAATCCTACGAGCAGTACTTC,CSARAFRDRESYEQYF
-,TRBV3-1,TRBJ2-7,TRBD2,TGTGCCAGCAGCCAAGATTTAGCGGGGGGGCGCGAGCAGTACTTC,CASSQDLAGGREQYF
-,TRBV28,TRBJ2-3,-,TGTGCCAGCTGTAATCGGAACACAGATACGCAGTATTTT,CASCNRNTDTQYF
-,TRBV5-1,TRBJ1-6,TRBD1,TGCGCCAGCAGCCGAGGGGGGACAGGACGAAATTCACCCCTCCACTTT,CASSRGGTGRNSPLHF
many,TRBV7-2,TRBJ1-2,-,TGTGCCAGCAGCTCCACCCTCGAGGGCTATGGCTACACCTTC,CASSSTLEGYGYTF
many,TRBV15,TRBJ2-5,TRBD1,TGTGCCACCAGCAGGGGACAGGGGGCTTCCGAGACCCAGTACTTC,CATSRGQGASETQYF
many,TRBV5-1,TRBJ2-2,TRBD2,TGCGCCAGCAGCCGGGACTCTAGCGGGGGGTACACCGGGGAGCTGTTTTTT,CASSRDSSGGYTGELFF
-,TRBV29-1,TRBJ1-5,-,TGCAGCGTTGTAGTGGGTTCCAATCAGCCCCAGCATTTT,CSVVVGSNQPQHF
few,TRBV7-2,TRBJ2-2,-,TGTGCCAGCAGCTTTGTTGGGGGGCCAGGAGTACTGTTTTTT,CASSFVGGPGVLFF
-,TRBV5-1,TRBJ1-4,TRBD1,TGCGCCAGCAGCGGGACGAACCGGGACAGACCAACTAATGAAAAACTGTTTTTT,CASSGTNRDRPTNEKLFF
many,TRBV7-2,TRBJ2-5,-,TGTGCCAGCAGCTTAGACTGGAGTAAGGCCCAGTACTTC,CASSLDWSKAQYF
many,TRBV20-1,TRBJ2-7,TRBD2,TGCAGTGCTAGAGACCCACTGAAGCGGGGGGACTCCTACGAGCAGTACTTC,CSARDPLKRGDSYEQYF
-,TRBV27,TRBJ2-5,-,TGTGCCAGCAGTTTAAGGCATGTAGAGACCCAGTACTTC,CASSLRHVETQYF
-,TRBV10-3,TRBJ2-7,-,TGTGCCATCACCCCCCATGGAGCGGGGACATACGAGCAGTACTTC,CAITPHGAGTYEQYF
many,TRBV3-1,TRBJ2-2,-,TGTGCCAGCAGCGCAACGGTGAACACCGGGGAGCTGTTTTTT,CASSATVNTGELFF
many,TRBV7-8,TRBJ2-3,TRBD1,TGTGCCAGCAGCTTCGGGACAGGGTGGGATACGCAGTATTTT,CASSFGTGWDTQYF
-,TRBV29-1,TRBJ2-1,-,TGCAGCGTTGAATTTCCGACGGCACCCTCCTACAATGAGCAGTTCTTC,CSVEFPTAPSYNEQFF
many,TRBV30,TRBJ2-7,-,TGTGCCTGGACCGGGGACAACTACGAGCAGTACTTC,CAWTGDNYEQYF
-,TRBV20-1,TRBJ2-5,-,TGCAGTGCTATGTCGTTGGGGGGCGGAGAGACCCAGTACTTC,CSAMSLGGGETQYF
many,TRBV29-1,TRBJ1-1,-,TGCAGCGTTGAAAGTCTTGCCCGAGCTTTCTTT,CSVESLARAFF
few,TRBV6-6,TRBJ2-7,-,TGTGCCAGCAGTTACTCGGTGGCAGGGACGCGGGAGCAGTACTTC,CASSYSVAGTREQYF
many,TRBV6-4,TRBJ2-7,-,TGTGCCAGCAGTTACGGGTTGACGTGGCCCTCCTACGAGCAGTACTTC,CASSYGLTWPSYEQYF
many,TRBV10-3,TRBJ2-1,-,TGTGCCATCAGTGACGGGACGGAAGACTCCTACAATGAGCAGTTCTTC,CAISDGTEDSYNEQFF
many,TRBV12-3/TRBV12-4,TRBJ1-2,-,TGTGCCAGCAGTTTTACCTATGGCTACACCTTC,CASSFTYGYTF
-,TRBV4-1,TRBJ2-1,-,TGCGCCAGCAGCCAAAGGTCCCCCGTCCTGGCTAGCGAGTACAATGAGCAGTTCTTC,CASSQRSPVLASEYNEQFF
many,TRBV20-1,TRBJ2-2,-,TGCAGTGCTAAGATGGGTAGCCCACTCACCGGGGAGCTGTTTTTT,CSAKMGSPLTGELFF
many,TRBV18,TRBJ2-7,-,TGTGCCAGCTCACCAACGAGGCTTCAGACCTACGAGCAGTACTTC,CASSPTRLQTYEQYF
many,TRBV12-3/TRBV12-4,TRBJ1-6,-,TGTGCCAGCAGTCCAGGACGGCGACCCCTCCACTTT,CASSPGRRPLHF
-,TRBV19,TRBJ2-2,TRBD2,TGTGCCAGCACATGGGGCGGGGGGTACACCGGGGAGCTGTTTTTT,CASTWGGGYTGELFF
many,TRBV28,TRBJ2-7,TRBD2,TGTGCCAGCAGTTCCGGACTAGTTGCACCCTACGAGCAGTACTTC,CASSSGLVAPYEQYF
many,TRBV18,TRBJ2-1,TRBD2,TGTGCCAGCTCACCACAGCGGGAGAACTACAATGAGCAGTTCTTC,CASSPQRENYNEQFF
-,TRBV2,TRBJ1-3,TRBD1,TGTGCCAGCCGGGACAGGGGGGTACGTGGAAACACCATATATTTT,CASRDRGVRGNTIYF
few,TRBV9,TRBJ2-3,-,TGTGCCAGCAGCGTCGGGAATCGGTACACAGATACGCAGTATTTT,CASSVGNRYTDTQYF
few,TRBV5-1,TRBJ2-6,-,TGCGCCAGCAGCCCTGGGACTCTGGCCTCTGGGGCCAACGTCCTGACTTTC,CASSPGTLASGANVLTF